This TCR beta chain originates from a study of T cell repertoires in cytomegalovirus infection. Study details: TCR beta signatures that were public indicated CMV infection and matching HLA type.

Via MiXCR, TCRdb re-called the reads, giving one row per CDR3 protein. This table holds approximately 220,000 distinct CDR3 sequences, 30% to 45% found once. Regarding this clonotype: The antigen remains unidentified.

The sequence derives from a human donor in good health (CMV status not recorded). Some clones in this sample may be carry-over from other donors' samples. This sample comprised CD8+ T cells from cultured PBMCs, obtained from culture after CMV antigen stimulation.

The CDR3 region has the DNA TGTGCCAGCAGTTCAGCCCCGGGACAGGGGGATGAAAAACTGTTTTTT. Translated, it gives CASSSAPGQGDEKLFF. The chain joins TRBV28 to TRBJ1-4; TRBD1 matches 11 bases. In germline, CDR1 is MDHEN, CDR2 SYDVKM. The CDR3 runs to 16 residues. V lost 4 bases and J lost 6; bases outside the gene matches: 7. The full variable domain, rest sourced from reference TRBV28 and TRBJ1-4, is DVKVTQSSRYLVKRTGEKVFLECVQDMDHENMFWYRQDPGLGLRLIYFSYDVKMKEKGDIPEGYSVSREKKERFSLILESASTNQTSMYLCASSSAPGQGDEKLFFGSGTQLSVL.